This T cell receptor (beta chain) was observed in a study of vaccination effects on CD4 cells after COVID-19. Sequencing was performed with immunoSEQ multiplex PCR; in TCRdb, only in-frame clones are kept and a portion is missing. The sample includes tens of thousands of clones, 60% to 80% seen only once; the top ten take 3.7%. Antigen-specific CD4+ T cell clonotypes were called by their expansion after viral peptide-pool culture in ViraFEST. Cells that had been cultured for 10 days were the source of isolated CD4+ T cells. Negative nucleocapsid antibody tests before and after vaccination confirmed no previous SARS-CoV-2 infection. A few million PBMC were placed in each well, which was supplemented with roughly 10 IU/ml IL-2 and roughly 10 ug/ml peptides. Per germline, CDR1 LGHNA and CDR2 YSLEER. Trimming left V 0 bases short and J 0 bases short, with 10 bases between. The CDR3 sequence is 16 residues long.

Notes on this clone: As yet, its antigen is unknown.

General observations from the study: Convalescent patients in the study were few, and early post-infection timepoints were absent. Cross-reactivity toward common cold coronaviruses was confined to only 1 of 255 vaccine-induced clones in healthy vaccinees.

The sequence came from a human donor who received a COVID-19 vaccine. The starting material was CD4+ T cells from PBMCs cultured with HCoV-OC43 spike peptides, obtained before COVID-19 vaccination. Subset reported: HCoV-OC43 spike overlapping peptide pool stimulation. The gene calls are TRBV4-3 and TRBJ2-3, with a weak D call TRBD1 (6 bases). This chain's CDR3 is CASSQEGGSSTDTQYF. The CDR3 DNA reads as TGCGCCAGCAGCCAAGAAGGGGGTTCCAGCACAGATACGCAGTATTTT.